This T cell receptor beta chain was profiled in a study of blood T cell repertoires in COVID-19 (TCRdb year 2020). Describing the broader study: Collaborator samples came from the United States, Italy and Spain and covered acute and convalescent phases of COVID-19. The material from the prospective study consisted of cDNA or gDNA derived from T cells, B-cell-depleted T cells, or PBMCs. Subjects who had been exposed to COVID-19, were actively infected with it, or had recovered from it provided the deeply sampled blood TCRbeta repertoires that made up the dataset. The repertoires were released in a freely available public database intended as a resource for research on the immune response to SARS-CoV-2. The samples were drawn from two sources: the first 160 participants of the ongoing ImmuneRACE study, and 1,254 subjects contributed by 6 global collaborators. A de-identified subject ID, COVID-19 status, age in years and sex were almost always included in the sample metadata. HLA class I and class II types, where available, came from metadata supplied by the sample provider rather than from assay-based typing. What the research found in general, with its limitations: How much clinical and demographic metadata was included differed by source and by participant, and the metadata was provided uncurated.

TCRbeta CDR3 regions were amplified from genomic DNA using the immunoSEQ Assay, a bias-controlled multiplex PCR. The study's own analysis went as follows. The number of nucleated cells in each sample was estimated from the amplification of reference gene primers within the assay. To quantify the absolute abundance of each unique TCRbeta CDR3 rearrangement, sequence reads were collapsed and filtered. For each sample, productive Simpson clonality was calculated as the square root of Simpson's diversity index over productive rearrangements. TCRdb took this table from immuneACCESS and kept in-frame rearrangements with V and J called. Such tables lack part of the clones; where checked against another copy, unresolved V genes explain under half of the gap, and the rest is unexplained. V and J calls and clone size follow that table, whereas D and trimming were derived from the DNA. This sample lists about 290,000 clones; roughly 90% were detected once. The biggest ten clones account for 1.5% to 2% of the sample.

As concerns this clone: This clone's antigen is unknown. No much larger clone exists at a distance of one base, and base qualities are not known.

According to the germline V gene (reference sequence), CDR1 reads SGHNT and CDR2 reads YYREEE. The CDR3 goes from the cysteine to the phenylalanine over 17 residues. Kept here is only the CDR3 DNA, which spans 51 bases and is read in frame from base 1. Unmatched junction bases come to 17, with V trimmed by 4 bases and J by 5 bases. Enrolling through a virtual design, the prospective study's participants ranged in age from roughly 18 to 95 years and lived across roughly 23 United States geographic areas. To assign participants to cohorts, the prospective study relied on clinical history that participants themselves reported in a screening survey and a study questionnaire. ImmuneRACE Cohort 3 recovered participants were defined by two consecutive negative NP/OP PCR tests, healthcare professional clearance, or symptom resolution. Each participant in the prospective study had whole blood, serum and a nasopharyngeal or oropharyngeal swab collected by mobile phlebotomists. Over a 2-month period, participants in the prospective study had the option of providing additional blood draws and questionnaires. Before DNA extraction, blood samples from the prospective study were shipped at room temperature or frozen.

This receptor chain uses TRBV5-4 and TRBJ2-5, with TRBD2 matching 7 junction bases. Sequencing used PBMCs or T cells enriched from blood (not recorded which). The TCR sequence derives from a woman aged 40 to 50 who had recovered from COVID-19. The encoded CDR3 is CASSQSLAVRPGETQYF. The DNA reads TGTGCCAGCAGCCAGAGTCTAGCGGTTCGCCCCGGGGAGACCCAGTACTTC.